The TCR beta chain described here comes from a study of siplizumab effects on memory and regulatory T cells (dated by TCRdb to 2018 to 2020). Regarding the complete study: The study looked at the effect of siplizumab, an anti-CD2 antibody, on alloreactive T-cell subsets in allogeneic mixed lymphocyte reactions made from human PBMCs. What the work shows at the level of the full study, not this receptor alone: In reactions with siplizumab, an average of approximately 69% of mappable alloreactive CD4+ clones were Treg-derived, compared with roughly 27% in control reactions. Greater diversity appeared to be present in unstimulated naive T cells than in memory T cells, and a substantial contribution to the alloresponse seemed to be made by naive cells. No functional confirmation was obtained for the suppressive function of proliferating Tregs from siplizumab cultures. For roughly 75-97% of proliferating CD4+ or CD8+ clones, no naive or memory phenotype could be assigned. The cumulative frequency of alloreactive sequences traceable to unstimulated CD4+ memory T cells was significantly reduced by siplizumab. Because sequences at frequencies below about 10^-5 were poorly captured, only a minor fraction of alloreactive clones could be mapped back to unstimulated subsets.

The method behind the library was the immunoSEQ multiplex PCR assay. The deep sequencing platform assayed about 91,000 TCR templates per sample. Genomic DNA extracted from sorted T cells was used for TCRbeta CDR3 sequencing. Processing in the source paper ran as follows. Clonal analysis of TCRbeta CDR3 data was done in the R programming language. Alloreactive CD4+ and CD8+ clones were identified by comparing unstimulated samples to CFSE-low samples taken after the reaction. Regulatory or non-regulatory origin of alloreactive CD4+ clones was assigned by matching sequences to the sorted unstimulated Treg and non-Treg repertoires. TCRdb holds this immuneACCESS table with in-frame rearrangements only. Some clones are missing; in checked studies, unresolved V genes explain under half, and the rest has no known cause. V and J calls and clone size are copied from that table; D and trimming were computed from the DNA. A total of about 100,000 clones appear in this sample, 91% of them only once. The top ten constitute over 0.12% of the sample.

Comments on this clone: The antigen it binds to is not known. The input lacks base qualities; no much larger clone sits a single base away.

V and J lose 1 base and 1 base, and a span of 10 bases separates them. The germline V gene provides CDR1 SGHVS and CDR2 FNYEAQ. The CDR3 holds 15 amino acids from the cysteine to the phenylalanine. Only the CDR3 DNA stays, 45 bases, in frame from base 1. Sorted unstimulated T cells and proliferating T cells recovered from mixed lymphocyte reactions were subjected to TCRbeta CDR3 sequencing. Fresh whole blood from about 10 HLA-typed healthy donors served as the source for isolating PBMCs. The chain is encoded by TRBV7-6 joined to TRBJ1-2, with the D segment identity uncertain. The specimen sequenced was CD4+ T cells sorted from blood. The source of this sequence is a human donor in good health. The DNA sequence follows: TGTGCCAGCAGCTTAGGATTAGGGAATAACTATGGCTACACCTTC. Translation gives CASSLGLGNNYGYTF. Joined to the reference TRBV7-6 and TRBJ1-2 proteins, this CDR3 gives the full variable domain: GAGVSQSPRYKVTKRGQDVALRCDPISGHVSLYWYRQALGQGPEFLTYFNYEAQQDKSGLPNDRFSAERPEGSISTLTIQRTEQRDSAMYRCASSLGLGNNYGYTFGSGTRLTVV.